A selection of T cell receptor beta chains follows, all from one sample in a study of graft-versus-host responses after intestinal transplantation. Data came from immunoSEQ multiplex PCR; TCRdb stores just in-frame clones and leaves some out. The sample lists 95,000 to 110,000 clones, roughly 86% seen once, with around 0.7% in the top ten. No antigens are known for them. The source material was unstimulated CD4+ T cells sorted from spleen or lymph node cells, sampled before transplant. Source of these receptors: a human donor who was the organ donor for an intestinal transplant. The CDR3 runs from the conserved cysteine through the conserved F or W. A D gene is named only where the DNA matches it firmly. Rows give clone size only sometimes, using once, few, many, or a class for an expanded clone.

V gene: TRBV19
clone size: -
D gene: TRBD1
J gene: TRBJ1-2
CDR3 protein: CASTDVGTGYGYTF
CDR3 DNA: TGTGCCAGTACCGATGTAGGGACAGGATATGGCTACACCTTC

V gene: TRBV7-9
clone size: -
D gene: -
J gene: TRBJ1-2
CDR3 protein: CASSRGGGYGYTF
CDR3 DNA: TGTGCCAGCAGCCGGGGAGGGGGCTATGGCTACACCTTC

V gene: TRBV5-4
clone size: -
D gene: -
J gene: TRBJ2-1
CDR3 protein: CTSSPVGGPSVNEQFF
CDR3 DNA: TGTACCAGCAGCCCGGTCGGGGGTCCTAGCGTCAATGAGCAGTTCTTC

V gene: TRBV5-1
clone size: few
D gene: -
J gene: TRBJ2-2
CDR3 protein: CASSLGGGSNTGELFF
CDR3 DNA: TGCGCCAGCAGCTTGGGAGGCGGGTCGAACACCGGGGAGCTGTTTTTT

V gene: TRBV19
clone size: -
D gene: -
J gene: TRBJ2-7
CDR3 protein: CASSRVGDYEQYF
CDR3 DNA: TGTGCCAGTAGTCGTGTGGGTGATTACGAGCAGTACTTC

V gene: TRBV30
clone size: -
D gene: TRBD1
J gene: TRBJ2-7
CDR3 protein: CAWSKNRGYEQYF
CDR3 DNA: TGTGCCTGGAGTAAGAACAGGGGTTACGAGCAGTACTTC

V gene: TRBV6-1
clone size: -
D gene: -
J gene: TRBJ1-1
CDR3 protein: CATALVPGGTEAFF
CDR3 DNA: TGTGCCACCGCCCTAGTGCCGGGGGGCACTGAAGCTTTCTTT

V gene: TRBV6-4
clone size: -
D gene: TRBD2
J gene: TRBJ2-2
CDR3 protein: CASSILAGNGELFF
CDR3 DNA: TGTGCCAGCAGTATACTAGCGGGGAACGGGGAGCTGTTTTTT

V gene: TRBV6-1
clone size: -
D gene: TRBD2
J gene: TRBJ2-5
CDR3 protein: CASSGEVLAAKETQYF
CDR3 DNA: TGTGCCAGCAGTGGAGAGGTACTAGCGGCGAAAGAGACCCAGTACTTC

V gene: TRBV11-3
clone size: -
D gene: -
J gene: TRBJ1-6
CDR3 protein: CASSLGYEDSPLHF
CDR3 DNA: TGTGCCAGCAGCTTAGGGTACGAGGATTCACCCCTCCACTTT

V gene: TRBV5-4
clone size: once
D gene: -
J gene: TRBJ1-2
CDR3 protein: CASSLLDLNYGYTF
CDR3 DNA: TGTGCCAGCAGCTTGCTGGACCTTAACTATGGCTACACCTTC

V gene: TRBV7-9
clone size: -
D gene: TRBD1
J gene: TRBJ2-3
CDR3 protein: CASSKWDSSTDTQYF
CDR3 DNA: TGTGCCAGCAGCAAATGGGACAGTAGCACAGATACGCAGTATTTT

V gene: TRBV6-5
clone size: -
D gene: -
J gene: TRBJ1-5
CDR3 protein: CASSYSGPFSNQPQHF
CDR3 DNA: TGTGCCAGCAGTTACTCGGGACCCTTTAGCAATCAGCCCCAGCATTTT

V gene: TRBV7-6
clone size: -
D gene: TRBD2
J gene: TRBJ2-1
CDR3 protein: CASSLQQASGRNEQFF
CDR3 DNA: TGTGCCAGCAGCTTACAGCAGGCTAGCGGTAGGAATGAGCAGTTCTTC

V gene: TRBV7-9
clone size: -
D gene: -
J gene: TRBJ1-4
CDR3 protein: CASSLWGSNEKLFF
CDR3 DNA: TGTGCCAGCAGCTTGTGGGGTTCTAATGAAAAACTGTTTTTT

V gene: TRBV6-1
clone size: -
D gene: -
J gene: TRBJ1-4
CDR3 protein: CASSAGAPNEKLFF
CDR3 DNA: TGTGCCAGCAGTGCGGGGGCACCTAATGAAAAACTGTTTTTT

V gene: TRBV6-1
clone size: -
D gene: -
J gene: TRBJ2-6
CDR3 protein: CASSELGGSGANVLTF
CDR3 DNA: TGTGCCAGCAGTGAATTAGGGGGCTCTGGGGCCAACGTCCTGACTTTC

V gene: TRBV6-1
clone size: -
D gene: TRBD2
J gene: TRBJ2-3
CDR3 protein: CASSEYLTGLAGDRTDTQYF
CDR3 DNA: TGTGCCAGCAGTGAATACCTCACAGGACTAGCGGGAGACCGGACAGATACGCAGTATTTT

V gene: TRBV6-1
clone size: -
D gene: -
J gene: TRBJ1-1
CDR3 protein: CASSYRGLSTEAFF
CDR3 DNA: TGTGCCAGCAGTTATCGGGGTCTGTCCACTGAAGCTTTCTTT

V gene: TRBV6-6
clone size: -
D gene: TRBD1
J gene: TRBJ2-7
CDR3 protein: CASSPDRGGYEQYF
CDR3 DNA: TGTGCCAGCAGTCCGGACAGGGGAGGATACGAGCAGTACTTC

V gene: TRBV6-5
clone size: once
D gene: -
J gene: TRBJ1-5
CDR3 protein: CASSYSRVDQPQHF
CDR3 DNA: TGTGCCAGCAGTTACTCCAGGGTAGATCAGCCCCAGCATTTT

V gene: TRBV5-6
clone size: once
D gene: -
J gene: TRBJ2-5
CDR3 protein: CASSLQETQYF
CDR3 DNA: TGTGCCAGCAGCCTCCAAGAGACCCAGTACTTC

V gene: TRBV6-5
clone size: -
D gene: TRBD1
J gene: TRBJ1-1
CDR3 protein: CASRPDRVVGTEAFF
CDR3 DNA: TGTGCCAGCAGACCGGACAGGGTGGTTGGCACTGAAGCTTTCTTT

V gene: TRBV25-1
clone size: -
D gene: TRBD1
J gene: TRBJ2-5
CDR3 protein: CASSVPGGPTETQYF
CDR3 DNA: TGTGCCAGCAGTGTCCCAGGGGGCCCAACGGAGACCCAGTACTTC

V gene: TRBV6-1
clone size: -
D gene: -
J gene: TRBJ2-1
CDR3 protein: CASTLRDWALGEQFF
CDR3 DNA: TGTGCCAGCACCCTACGGGACTGGGCCCTGGGTGAGCAGTTCTTC

V gene: TRBV21-1
clone size: -
D gene: -
J gene: TRBJ1-2
CDR3 protein: CASSNWGSNYGYTF
CDR3 DNA: TGTGCCAGCAGCAATTGGGGCAGTAACTATGGCTACACCTTC

V gene: TRBV11-3
clone size: -
D gene: TRBD1
J gene: TRBJ2-1
CDR3 protein: CASSQRTGVNEQFF
CDR3 DNA: TGTGCCAGCAGCCAGAGGACAGGGGTCAATGAGCAGTTCTTC

V gene: TRBV29-1
clone size: -
D gene: TRBD1
J gene: TRBJ1-1
CDR3 protein: CSGTNFPDRGFGTEAFF
CDR3 DNA: TGCAGCGGTACAAACTTTCCGGACAGGGGGTTTGGCACTGAAGCTTTCTTT

V gene: TRBV6-1
clone size: few
D gene: -
J gene: TRBJ1-2
CDR3 protein: CASVRTPPEGYTF
CDR3 DNA: TGTGCCAGCGTCCGGACACCGCCGGAGGGCTACACCTTC

V gene: TRBV10-3
clone size: -
D gene: TRBD2
J gene: TRBJ2-1
CDR3 protein: CAISPVPRGDYNEQFF
CDR3 DNA: TGTGCCATTAGTCCAGTTCCCCGGGGGGACTACAATGAGCAGTTCTTC

V gene: TRBV4-2
clone size: -
D gene: -
J gene: TRBJ1-5
CDR3 protein: CASSQEASGQPQHF
CDR3 DNA: TGTGCCAGCAGCCAAGAGGCCTCCGGACAGCCCCAGCATTTT

V gene: TRBV5-1
clone size: once
D gene: -
J gene: TRBJ1-2
CDR3 protein: CASSLSSPDGYTF
CDR3 DNA: TGCGCCAGCAGCTTGTCGAGCCCAGACGGCTACACCTTC

V gene: TRBV9
clone size: once
D gene: -
J gene: TRBJ1-3
CDR3 protein: CASSPYTGENGNTIYF
CDR3 DNA: TGTGCCAGCAGCCCGTACACCGGGGAGAATGGAAACACCATATATTTT

V gene: TRBV5-4
clone size: -
D gene: -
J gene: TRBJ2-7
CDR3 protein: CASSPTTGRGEQYF
CDR3 DNA: TGTGCCAGCAGCCCCACGACAGGGAGGGGCGAGCAGTACTTC

V gene: TRBV19
clone size: -
D gene: -
J gene: TRBJ1-4
CDR3 protein: CASSIAVDEKLFF
CDR3 DNA: TGTGCCAGTAGTATAGCGGTAGATGAAAAACTGTTTTTT

V gene: TRBV7-2
clone size: -
D gene: TRBD2
J gene: TRBJ2-7
CDR3 protein: CASSLASGGLYEQYF
CDR3 DNA: TGTGCCAGCAGCTTAGCTAGCGGGGGTTTGTACGAGCAGTACTTC

V gene: TRBV6-5
clone size: -
D gene: TRBD1
J gene: TRBJ1-4
CDR3 protein: CASRPPGQGREKLFF
CDR3 DNA: TGTGCCAGCAGACCACCGGGACAGGGCCGTGAAAAACTGTTTTTT

V gene: TRBV6-1
clone size: -
D gene: -
J gene: TRBJ2-7
CDR3 protein: CASSNKVPRDEQYF
CDR3 DNA: TGTGCCAGCAGTAACAAGGTGCCCCGGGACGAGCAGTACTTC

V gene: TRBV6-5
clone size: -
D gene: TRBD1
J gene: TRBJ1-3
CDR3 protein: CASRREQGSGNTIYF
CDR3 DNA: TGTGCCAGCAGGCGCGAACAGGGGAGCGGAAACACCATATATTTT

V gene: TRBV29-1
clone size: -
D gene: -
J gene: TRBJ2-7
CDR3 protein: CSAADIRRNSYEQYF
CDR3 DNA: TGCAGCGCTGCCGACATCCGTCGAAACTCCTACGAGCAGTACTTC

V gene: TRBV5-1
clone size: -
D gene: -
J gene: TRBJ2-2
CDR3 protein: CASRNNTGELFF
CDR3 DNA: TGCGCCAGCAGAAATAACACCGGGGAGCTGTTTTTT

V gene: TRBV7-2
clone size: -
D gene: -
J gene: TRBJ1-5
CDR3 protein: CASSLVNHSNQPQHF
CDR3 DNA: TGTGCCAGCAGCTTAGTAAATCATAGCAATCAGCCCCAGCATTTT

V gene: TRBV27
clone size: -
D gene: -
J gene: TRBJ1-2
CDR3 protein: CASSMQWSGSGGYGYTF
CDR3 DNA: TGTGCCAGCAGTATGCAGTGGTCGGGTAGTGGGGGGTATGGCTACACCTTC

V gene: TRBV2
clone size: -
D gene: -
J gene: TRBJ2-5
CDR3 protein: CASSPMTLQETQYF
CDR3 DNA: TGTGCCAGCAGTCCGATGACACTCCAAGAGACCCAGTACTTC

V gene: TRBV10-2
clone size: -
D gene: TRBD2
J gene: TRBJ2-1
CDR3 protein: CASSHRLAGYNEQFF
CDR3 DNA: TGCGCCAGCAGCCACAGACTAGCGGGATACAATGAGCAGTTCTTC

V gene: TRBV11-3
clone size: once
D gene: -
J gene: TRBJ2-1
CDR3 protein: CASSPYNEQFF
CDR3 DNA: TGTGCCAGCAGCCCATACAATGAGCAGTTCTTC

V gene: TRBV19
clone size: -
D gene: -
J gene: TRBJ2-5
CDR3 protein: CASSTRGLSIETQYF
CDR3 DNA: TGTGCCAGTAGTACACGAGGTCTTAGCATCGAGACCCAGTACTTC

V gene: TRBV14
clone size: -
D gene: TRBD2
J gene: TRBJ2-7
CDR3 protein: CASSRLPGLAGGYYEQYF
CDR3 DNA: TGTGCCAGCAGCCGCTTACCTGGACTAGCGGGGGGCTACTACGAGCAGTACTTC

V gene: TRBV6-1
clone size: -
D gene: -
J gene: TRBJ1-1
CDR3 protein: CASCRTGGSLAFF
CDR3 DNA: TGTGCCAGCTGCCGAACAGGAGGGTCCCTCGCTTTCTTT

V gene: TRBV5-1
clone size: -
D gene: TRBD1
J gene: TRBJ2-6
CDR3 protein: CASRTGIIGGANVLTF
CDR3 DNA: TGCGCCAGCAGGACAGGGATCATTGGTGGGGCCAACGTCCTGACTTTC

V gene: TRBV4-1
clone size: -
D gene: TRBD2
J gene: TRBJ2-1
CDR3 protein: CASSQRALAGGINEQFF
CDR3 DNA: TGCGCCAGCAGCCAAAGAGCCCTAGCGGGGGGGATCAATGAGCAGTTCTTC

V gene: TRBV2
clone size: -
D gene: -
J gene: TRBJ1-2
CDR3 protein: CASSQFGGTAYGYTF
CDR3 DNA: TGTGCCAGCAGTCAATTCGGGGGGACGGCCTATGGCTACACCTTC